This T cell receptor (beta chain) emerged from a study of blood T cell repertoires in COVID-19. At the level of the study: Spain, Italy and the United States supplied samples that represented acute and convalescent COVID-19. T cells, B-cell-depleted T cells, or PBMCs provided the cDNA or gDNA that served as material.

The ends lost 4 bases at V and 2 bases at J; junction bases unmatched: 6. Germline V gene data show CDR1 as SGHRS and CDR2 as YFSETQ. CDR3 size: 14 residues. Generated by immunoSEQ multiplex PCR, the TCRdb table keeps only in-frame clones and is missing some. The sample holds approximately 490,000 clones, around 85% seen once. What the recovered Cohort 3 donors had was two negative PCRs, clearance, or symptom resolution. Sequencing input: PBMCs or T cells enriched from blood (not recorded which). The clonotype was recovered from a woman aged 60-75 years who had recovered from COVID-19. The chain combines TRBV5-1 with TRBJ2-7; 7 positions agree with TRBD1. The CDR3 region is CASSRTGAAYEQYF. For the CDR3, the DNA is TGCGCCAGCAGCCGAACAGGGGCGGCCTACGAGCAGTACTTC.